These T cell receptor beta chains were read from a single sample in a study of monozygotic twins with inflammatory bowel disease. TCRdb reprocessed the 5' RACE reads; each CDR3 protein has one entry and no DNA is given. The sample has about 110,000 distinct CDR3 sequences. Sequencing was done on a sample of blood. These receptors all come from a human donor with ulcerative colitis or Crohn's disease, or a healthy co-twin of an affected twin (not recorded which). Each CDR3 is given with its conserved first and last residue. Clone size, where shown, is once, few, many, or a class for clones that have expanded.

>-|TRBJ1-4|14|TRBV9
CASSVGQVDEKLFF
>medium-sized|TRBJ2-1|13|TRBV5-1
CASSLGGENEQFF
>-|TRBJ2-1|18|TRBV2
CASSPVAGGSSSYNEQFF
>-|TRBJ2-2|14|TRBV5-4
CASSLARNTGELFF
>-|TRBJ1-4|14|TRBV20-1
CSAWTGGRNEKLFF
>-|TRBJ1-5|13|TRBV29-1
CSIGQGGNQPQHF
>-|TRBJ2-1|14|TRBV6-4
CASSDSTGGDEQFF
>-|TRBJ2-1|14|TRBV29-1
CSAETSGSRTEQFF
>-|TRBJ2-1|14|TRBV29-1
CSVDRSGGADEQFF
>-|TRBJ2-3|13|TRBV12-3/TRBV12-4
CASSLSDTDTQYF
>-|TRBJ2-1|16|TRBV7-8
CASSFVRLAGGNEQFF
>-|TRBJ2-3|14|TRBV20-1
CSARGGEPSDTQYF
>-|TRBJ2-7|14|TRBV5-6
CASREDYLAYEQYF
>-|TRBJ2-5|14|TRBV12-3/TRBV12-4
CASLRSGGEETQYF
>-|TRBJ2-3|14|TRBV29-1
CSVEGGFGVDTQYF
>-|TRBJ2-3|13|TRBV7-2
CASSSSPALGQYF
>-|TRBJ1-1|16|TRBV19
CASSIQGAWGNTEAFF
>-|TRBJ2-5|11|TRBV28
CASSFLETQYF
>-|TRBJ2-3|18|TRBV20-1
CSARGAVKGGGLTDTQYF
>-|TRBJ2-1|15|TRBV7-9
CASTKRQGRENEQFF
>-|TRBJ2-3|14|TRBV27
CASSLWFGTDTQYF
>-|TRBJ1-5|15|TRBV4-2
CASSQEGDTYQPQHF
>-|TRBJ2-1|14|TRBV10-3
CAISPLGAYNEQFF
>-|TRBJ1-1|11|TRBV29-1
CSARVRSQAFF
>-|TRBJ2-7|13|TRBV9
CASSLTQASEQYF
>-|TRBJ2-7|15|TRBV9
CASSEGGNNPYEQYF
>-|TRBJ2-1|12|TRBV5-1
CASSLLRAEQFF
>-|TRBJ1-1|14|TRBV12-3/TRBV12-4
CASSSSGGNTEAFF
>-|TRBJ2-7|13|TRBV11-3
CASSRDRLYEQYF
>-|TRBJ2-2|15|TRBV28
CASRPTSENTGELFF
>-|TRBJ2-7|12|TRBV15
CATSFGSLELYF
>-|TRBJ1-1|15|TRBV29-1
CSVEGYQGMNTEAFF
>-|TRBJ1-3|15|TRBV7-9
CASSLGPLVGNTIYF
>-|TRBJ1-6|16|TRBV5-1
CASSRSTGTENSPLHF
>-|TRBJ1-5|19|TRBV2
CASTLIGTAYSYSNQPQHF
>-|TRBJ2-3|13|TRBV20-1
CSALAGRTDTQYF
>-|TRBJ2-1|16|TRBV7-2
CASSPSGTSRHNEQFF
>-|TRBJ2-3|16|TRBV4-3
CASSRGPGTTTDTQYF
>-|TRBJ2-1|14|TRBV6-2/TRBV6-3
CASLLAGGRNEQFF
>-|TRBJ2-3|15|TRBV3-1
CASSQAGGIGDTQYF
>-|TRBJ2-2|15|TRBV6-1
CASSKTGPNTGELFF
>-|TRBJ2-7|15|TRBV6-1
CASSEGWAGSYEQYF
>-|TRBJ2-3|18|TRBV20-1
CSARDLGGRRGPTDTQYF
>-|TRBJ2-1|16|TRBV5-1
CASSLAASGGSSEQFF
>-|TRBJ2-1|15|TRBV7-9
CASSYRTSGYNEQFF
>-|TRBJ1-2|12|TRBV5-4
CASSFEQGGYTF
>-|TRBJ2-2|14|TRBV19
CASSHPGHTGELFF
>-|TRBJ2-2|17|TRBV7-9
CASSLKPRVARAGELFF
>-|TRBJ2-1|16|TRBV7-9
CASSLGLAISYNEQFF
>-|TRBJ1-3|20|TRBV5-1
CASSDLTGRSDTRSGNTIYF